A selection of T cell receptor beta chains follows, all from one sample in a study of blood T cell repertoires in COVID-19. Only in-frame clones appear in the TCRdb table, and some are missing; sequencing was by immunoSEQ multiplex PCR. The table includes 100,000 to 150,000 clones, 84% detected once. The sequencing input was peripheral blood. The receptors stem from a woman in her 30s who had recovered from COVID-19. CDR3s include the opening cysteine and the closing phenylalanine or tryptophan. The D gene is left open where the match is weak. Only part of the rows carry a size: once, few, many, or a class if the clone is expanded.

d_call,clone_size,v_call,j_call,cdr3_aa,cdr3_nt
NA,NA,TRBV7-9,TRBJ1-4,CASSQNTATNEKLFF,TGTGCCAGCAGCCAGAACACAGCAACTAATGAAAAACTGTTTTTT
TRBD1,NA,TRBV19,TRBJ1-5,CASSSSGTGGNQPQHF,TGTGCCAGTAGTTCCTCCGGGACAGGGGGTAATCAGCCCCAGCATTTT
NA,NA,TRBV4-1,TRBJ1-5,CASNLYFQDQPQHF,TGCGCCAGCAACCTGTACTTCCAAGATCAGCCCCAGCATTTT
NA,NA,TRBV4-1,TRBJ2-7,CASSQRGPSGYEQYF,TGCGCCAGCAGCCAACGAGGCCCATCGGGCTACGAGCAGTACTTC
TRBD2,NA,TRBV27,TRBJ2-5,CASTMLAGGPGSTETQYF,TGTGCCAGCACCATGCTAGCGGGGGGGCCGGGGTCCACGGAGACCCAGTACTTC
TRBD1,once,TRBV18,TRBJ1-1,CASSPGTGVGEAFF,TGTGCCAGCTCACCTGGGACAGGGGTCGGTGAAGCTTTCTTT
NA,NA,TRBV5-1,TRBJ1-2,CASSLPTAHNYGYTF,TGCGCCAGCAGCTTGCCGACAGCCCATAACTATGGCTACACCTTC
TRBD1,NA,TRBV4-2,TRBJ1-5,CASSQGTGDQPQHF,TGTGCCAGCAGCCAGGGGACAGGGGATCAGCCCCAGCATTTT
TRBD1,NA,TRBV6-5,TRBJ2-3,CASSYSRQGRDTQYF,TGTGCCAGCAGTTACTCGAGACAGGGAAGGGATACGCAGTATTTT
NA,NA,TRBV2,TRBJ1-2,CASSPGGGYTF,TGTGCCAGCAGTCCCGGAGGCGGCTACACCTTC
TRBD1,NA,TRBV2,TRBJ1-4,CASNSRQGRNEKLFF,TGTGCCAGCAACTCTAGACAGGGAAGGAACGAAAAACTGTTTTTT
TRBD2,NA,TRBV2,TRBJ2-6,CASSLSGRASGANVLTF,TGTGCCAGCAGTCTTAGCGGGAGGGCTTCTGGGGCCAACGTCCTGACTTTC
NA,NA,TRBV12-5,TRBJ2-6,CASGVQGWGANVLTF,TGTGCTAGTGGTGTGCAGGGATGGGGGGCCAACGTCCTGACTTTC
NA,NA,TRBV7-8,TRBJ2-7,CASSLVVQGSYEQYF,TGTGCCAGCAGCTTAGTCGTGCAGGGGAGCTACGAGCAGTACTTC
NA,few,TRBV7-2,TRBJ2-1,CASTSVNNEQFF,TGTGCCAGTACGAGCGTAAACAATGAGCAGTTCTTC
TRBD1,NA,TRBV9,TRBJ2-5,CASSVGTGEVLQETQYF,TGTGCCAGCAGCGTAGGGACAGGGGAGGTTCTGCAAGAGACCCAGTACTTC
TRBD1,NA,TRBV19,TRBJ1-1,CASRRSGTGDTEAFF,TGTGCCAGTAGACGATCCGGGACAGGGGACACTGAAGCTTTCTTT
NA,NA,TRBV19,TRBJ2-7,CAMDEGEGGYEQYF,TGTGCAATGGATGAGGGGGAGGGCGGTTACGAGCAGTACTTC
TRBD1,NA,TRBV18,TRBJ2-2,CASSPLGQGDGELFF,TGTGCCAGCTCACCATTGGGACAGGGAGACGGGGAGCTGTTTTTT
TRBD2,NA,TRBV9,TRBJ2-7,CASSGRVAGGEQYF,TGTGCCAGCAGCGGCCGGGTAGCGGGGGGCGAGCAGTACTTC
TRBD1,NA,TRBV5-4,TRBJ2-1,CASSGPYRGQLF,TGTGCCAGCAGCGGACCCTACAGGGGGCAACTCTTC
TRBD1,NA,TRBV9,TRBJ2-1,CASSVEGTGTNEQFF,TGTGCCAGCAGCGTAGAGGGGACAGGGACTAATGAGCAGTTCTTC
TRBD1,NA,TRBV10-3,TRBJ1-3,CAISESGTGISGNTIYF,TGTGCCATCAGTGAGTCTGGGACAGGAATCTCTGGAAACACCATATATTTT
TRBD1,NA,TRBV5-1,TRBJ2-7,CASSFDAWQGVSYEQYF,TGCGCCAGCAGCTTCGACGCATGGCAGGGGGTTTCCTACGAGCAGTACTTC
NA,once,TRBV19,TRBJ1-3,CATSQFSSGNTIYF,TGTGCCACCTCTCAGTTCAGCTCTGGAAACACCATATATTTT
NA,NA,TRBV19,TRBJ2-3,CASSIVGGAAQYF,TGTGCCAGTAGTATAGTCGGGGGAGCGGCGCAGTATTTT
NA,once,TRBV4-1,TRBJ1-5,CASSQGRGNPQHF,TGCGCCAGCAGCCAAGGTCGAGGGAACCCCCAGCATTTT